These 6 T cell receptor beta chains were all obtained from the same sample, sequenced in a study of control samples from healthy donors and cancer patients. Generated by immunoSEQ multiplex PCR, the TCRdb table keeps only in-frame clones and is missing some. The sample records some 19,000 clones, roughly 80% being singletons. Source material: PBMCs. The receptors derive from a man between 60 and 70 years old with colorectal cancer.

The J gene is TRBJ2-1, the V gene TRBV3-1 (or the pseudogene TRBV3-2); 12 nucleotides line up with TRBD2. With 3 bases clipped from V and 5 bases from J, the junction kept 14 bases outside the gene matches. This CDR3 is 19 amino acids long. The germline V gene encodes CDR1 LGHDT and CDR2 YNNKEL (reference sequence). CDR3 sequence: CASSQGLAGGFGVNNEQFF. The CDR3 coding sequence is TGTGCCAGCAGCCAGGGTCTAGCGGGGGGGTTTGGTGTAAACAATGAGCAGTTCTTC.

The chain links TRBV7-9 to TRBJ1-1; perhaps TRBD1 as D (6 bases). Trimming cost V 2 bases and J 1 base, with 8 bases left between them. CDR3 size: 14 residues. The germline V gene encodes CDR1 SEHNR and CDR2 FQNEAQ (reference sequence). The CDR3 DNA follows: TGTGCCAGCAGCTTAATACAGGGGAACACTGAAGCTTTCTTT. It is translated as CASSLIQGNTEAFF.

The chain couples TRBV5-1 to TRBJ2-2; D gene unclear. The V and J ends lost 0 bases and 3 bases respectively, with 3 bases between them. The CDR3 is 13 amino acids. The V gene's germline CDR1 is SGHRS and CDR2 YFSETQ. The CDR3 region is CASSLDYTGELFF. CDR3 bases: TGCGCCAGCAGCTTGGACTACACCGGGGAGCTGTTTTTT.

The rearrangement joins TRBV18 to TRBJ1-1; no clear D gene. Trimming cost V 5 bases and J 1 base, with 11 bases left between them. Germline loops: CDR1 KGHSH, CDR2 LQKENI. The CDR3 runs 14 residues. The CDR3 sequence is CASSKRESNTEAFF. CDR3 DNA: TGTGCCAGCTCAAAGAGGGAATCGAACACTGAAGCTTTCTTT.

V is TRBV18 and J is TRBJ1-1; D is ambiguous. The CDR3 is 13 residues long. Trimming stripped 3 bases from V and 6 bases from J, with 11 bases between. The V gene's germline CDR1 is KGHSH and CDR2 LQKENI. CDR3 residues: CASSPDKRSEAFF. In DNA, the CDR3 is TGTGCCAGCTCACCCGACAAAAGATCTGAAGCTTTCTTT.

This rearrangement joins TRBV18 to TRBJ1-2; TRBD1 agrees at 8 bases. Per germline, CDR1 KGHSH and CDR2 LQKENI. The CDR3 length is 18 residues. The V gene end was trimmed by 1 base and the J gene end by 7 bases; junction bases not matched to a gene: 17. CDR3 DNA sequence: TGTGCCAGCTCACCACAAGGCAGGGCAGGGGGCAAATCTGGTGGCTACACCTTC. This gives the protein CASSPQGRAGGKSGGYTF.